These 32 T cell receptor beta chains were all obtained from the same sample, sequenced in a study of lymphopenia after photon versus proton radiotherapy. Profiled with immunoSEQ multiplex PCR; TCRdb holds only in-frame clones, not every one. The table has about 14,000 clones, 82% seen once; the top ten hold about 26%. Here the sequenced sample was peripheral blood, taken from a patient treated with photon-based radiotherapy. The receptors come from a man in his forties or fifties with gastric cancer.

The chain has TRBV7-2 and TRBJ2-1; TRBD2 might be the D (7 bases). Germline CDR1 reads SGHTA; CDR2 reads FQGNSA. V was cut by 2 bases and J by 2 bases, with 16 bases left in between. The CDR3 is 17 amino acids. The CDR3 is CASSLIRGGLTYNEQFF. The CDR3 DNA is TGTGCCAGCAGCTTAATTAGGGGGGGTTTAACCTACAATGAGCAGTTCTTC.

This rearrangement joins TRBV29-1 to TRBJ1-5, with 7 positions matching TRBD1. Germline assignment: CDR1 SQVTM and CDR2 ANQGSEA. The CDR3 has 14 amino acids. With 6 bases clipped from V and 4 bases from J, the junction kept 9 bases outside the gene matches. In nucleotides, the CDR3 is TGCAGCGTACGACAGGGCCGGGGGAATCAGCCCCAGCATTTT. Its translation is CSVRQGRGNQPQHF.

On this clone: One end of the junction does not line up with germline, which may come from a read error. J is TRBJ1-2 and V is TRBV6-1; D unclear. The germline gives CDR1 MNHNS, CDR2 SASEGT. The CDR3 runs to 13 residues. Here the CDR3 DNA reads TGTGCCAGCATTAGTCACAGCCACTATGGCTACGCCTTC. It is translated as CASISHSHYGYAF.

This clone has more than one count but fewer than ten. The CDR3 loop reads CASMDGTAGNYGYTF. The CDR3 DNA sequence: TGTGCCAGCATGGATGGGACCGCTGGCAACTATGGCTACACCTTC. The chain carries TRBV2 and TRBJ1-2, with a tentative D call TRBD1 (5 bases). Trimming left V 7 bases short and J 2 bases short, with 17 bases between. The CDR3 is made up of 15 amino acids. Germline V lookup: CDR1 SNHLY, CDR2 FYNNEI.

The V call is TRBV6-5, the J call TRBJ2-5, with D maybe TRBD2 (6 bases). Germline assignment: CDR1 MNHEY and CDR2 SVGAGI. V was pared by 6 bases and J by 5 bases, with 19 bases between. The CDR3 totals 15 residues. CDR3 sequence (DNA): TGTGCCAGCAGGCGAAACCGGGCTGCGGGGGAGACCCAGTACTTC. Translation gives CASRRNRAAGETQYF.

This clone was observed a single time. V is TRBV5-4 and J is TRBJ2-3; TRBD2 might be the D (5 bases). The germline V and J ends were trimmed by 1 base and 3 bases, with 24 bases remaining between them. Germline loops: CDR1 SGHNT, CDR2 YYREEE (reference sequence). This CDR3 is built from 19 residues. The CDR3 is CASSLITGVIALPTDTQYF. The CDR3 coding sequence is TGTGCCAGCAGCTTGATTACCGGGGTGATAGCTCTCCCGACAGATACGCAGTATTTT.

V usage is TRBV5-4 and J usage is TRBJ1-4; maybe TRBD1 (6 bases). Germline-derived CDR1 and CDR2 are SGHNT and YYREEE (reference sequence). Deletions cut 4 bases from V and 5 bases from J, with 15 bases between. The CDR3 covers 15 residues. The CDR3: CASSPETGANEKLFF. For the CDR3, the DNA is TGTGCCAGCAGCCCTGAGACAGGTGCCAATGAAAAACTGTTTTTT.

This chain uses TRBV7-2 with TRBJ2-1; 9 nucleotides agree with TRBD2. Germline-derived CDR1 and CDR2 are SGHTA and FQGNSA. The junction had 7 bases not matched to a gene; V was cut back by 8 bases and J by 8 bases. There are 13 residues in the CDR3. The CDR3 protein is CASGTSWTDEQFF. The CDR3 DNA sequence: TGTGCCAGCGGGACTAGCTGGACCGATGAGCAGTTCTTC.

The chain is built from TRBV7-6 and TRBJ2-7, with D possibly being TRBD1 (5 bases). Germline V gene data show CDR1 as SGHVS and CDR2 as FNYEAQ. With 2 bases removed from V and 0 bases from J, the gap between germline ends came to 8 bases. The CDR3 is made up of 14 amino acids. The CDR3 region is CASSLNQGSYEQYF. The CDR3 nucleotides are TGTGCCAGCAGCTTAAATCAGGGCTCCTACGAGCAGTACTTC.

The chain has TRBV7-9 and TRBJ1-2; TRBD1 aligns across 9 bases. Looked up from germline, CDR1 is SEHNR and CDR2 is FQNEAQ (reference sequence). Trimming at V came to 4 bases and at J to 3 bases, leaving 3 bases not matched to a gene. The CDR3 is made up of 14 amino acids. CDR3 loop: CASSSQGADYGYTF. CDR3 in DNA: TGTGCCAGCAGCTCACAGGGGGCGGACTATGGCTACACCTTC.

The V call is TRBV19, the J call TRBJ2-5, with D unresolved. Between the trimmed V and J ends, which lost 4 bases and 6 bases, there was a span of 12 bases. The CDR3 sequence is 13 residues long. Per the germline V gene, CDR1 is LNHDA and CDR2 is SQIVND (reference sequence). The CDR3, as DNA: TGTGCCAGTAGTAACTACCTGACACAGACCCAGTACTTC. It is translated as CASSNYLTQTQYF.

The chain carries TRBV19 and TRBJ2-6; D gene ambiguous. Germline V gene sequence: CDR1 LNHDA, CDR2 SQIVND (reference sequence). This CDR3 contains 18 residues. The ends were cut back, 3 bases at V and 0 bases at J, with 15 bases in the middle. As DNA, the CDR3 is TGTGCCAGTAGTATTGTTGAATTGACTTTCTCTGGGGCCAACGTCCTGACTTTC. Translation gives CASSIVELTFSGANVLTF. The variable domain in full, completed from reference TRBV19 and TRBJ2-6, reads DGGITQSPKYLFRKEGQNVTLSCEQNLNHDAMYWYRQDPGQGLRLIYYSQIVNDFQKGDIAEGYSVSREKKESFPLTVTSAQKNPTAFYLCASSIVELTFSGANVLTFGAGSRLTVL.

The rearrangement uses TRBV11-2 and TRBJ1-1; D gene ambiguous. The germline V and J ends were trimmed by 0 bases and 3 bases, with 5 bases remaining between them. CDR1 is SGHAT and CDR2 is FQNNGV in the germline V gene. This CDR3 contains 13 residues. In DNA, the CDR3 is TGTGCCAGCAGCTTAGATAGCGACACTGAAGCTTTCTTT. Protein product: CASSLDSDTEAFF.

The gene calls are TRBV18 and TRBJ2-2, with 13 bases matching TRBD2. With 6 bases clipped from V and 2 bases from J, the junction kept 6 bases outside the gene matches. The CDR3 length is 17 residues. In germline, CDR1 is KGHSH, CDR2 LQKENI. The CDR3 nucleotides are TGTGCCAGCTCGCGAACGGGACTAGCGGGAAACACCGGGGAGCTGTTTTTT. Protein sequence: CASSRTGLAGNTGELFF.

V usage is TRBV19 and J usage is TRBJ1-3, with D uncertain. The CDR3 consists of 14 residues. V was clipped by 2 bases and J by 0 bases, with 5 bases between them. The germline V gene encodes CDR1 LNHDA and CDR2 SQIVND (reference sequence). The CDR3 sequence is CASSIKSSGNTIYF. The CDR3 DNA follows: TGTGCCAGTAGTATAAAGAGCTCTGGAAACACCATATATTTT.

This chain uses TRBV9 with TRBJ1-3; D ambiguous. Between the trimmed V and J ends, which lost 4 bases and 2 bases, there was a span of 16 bases. CDR1 and CDR2 from the germline V gene are SGDLS and YYNGEE. The CDR3 is 16 residues long. The CDR3 spells CASSPTWGVAGNTIYF. The CDR3, as DNA: TGTGCCAGCAGCCCAACTTGGGGAGTGGCTGGAAACACCATATATTTT.

The chain recombines TRBV20-1 with TRBJ2-7; possible D gene TRBD2, 6 bases. The germline gives CDR1 DFQATT, CDR2 SNEGSKA (reference sequence). The V end was cut by 6 bases, the J end by 3 bases, with 9 bases between. The CDR3 loop spans 11 amino acids. The CDR3 reads CSAGGNYEQYF. The CDR3 DNA follows: TGCAGTGCAGGAGGGAACTACGAGCAGTACTTC.

The CDR3 DNA reads as TGTGCCTGGAGTACACGGACAGTGAACACTGAAGCTTTCTTT. Amino acids: CAWSTRTVNTEAFF. The chain uses TRBV30 and TRBJ1-1, with D perhaps matching TRBD1 (6 bases). V dropped 2 bases and J dropped 0 bases, with 10 bases sitting between them. This CDR3 comprises 14 residues. Germline values: CDR1 GTSNPN, CDR2 SVGIG (reference sequence).

The CDR3 DNA reads as TGTGCCAGCAGCCGGGACAGGGTCTCCTACGAGCAGTACTTC. Translation gives CASSRDRVSYEQYF. The genes are TRBV2 and TRBJ2-7; TRBD1 aligns across 9 bases. Losses at the gene ends were 6 bases for V and 0 bases for J; bases not matched to a gene: 3. Germline V gene sequence: CDR1 SNHLY, CDR2 FYNNEI. The CDR3 loop spans 14 amino acids.

This clone was observed a few times. The rearrangement links TRBV6-5 to TRBJ1-1, with D unclear. This CDR3 region has 12 residues. The V gene's germline CDR1 is MNHEY and CDR2 SVGAGI. V was trimmed by 6 bases and J by 5 bases, leaving 10 bases between them. The CDR3 bases are TGTGCCAGCAGCTTCCTGGGTACTGAAGCTTTCTTT. Translating gives CASSFLGTEAFF.

This sequence joins TRBV7-2 and TRBJ2-3; D is unclear. Germline V gene sequence: CDR1 SGHTA, CDR2 FQGNSA. Trimming took off 2 bases at V and 14 bases at J, with 17 bases between the two ends. The CDR3 has 13 amino acids. The CDR3 DNA follows: TGTGCCAGCAGCTTAACTGGGGTGGGGTACCCGTATTTT. This translates into CASSLTGVGYPYF. The full variable domain, in which reference TRBV7-2 and TRBJ2-3 provide the parts outside the CDR3, is GAGVSQSPSNKVTEKGKDVELRCDPISGHTALYWYRQSLGQGLEFLIYFQGNSAPDKSGLPSDRFSAERTGGSVSTLTIQRTQQEDSAVYLCASSLTGVGYPYFGPGTRLTVL.

In its sample, this clone was seen a few times. The V and J genes are TRBV5-1 and TRBJ1-6; 8 nucleotides match TRBD1. V was pared by 2 bases and J by 5 bases, with 6 bases of the junction left unmatched. Germline loops: CDR1 SGHRS, CDR2 YFSETQ. The CDR3 has 16 amino acids. The CDR3 sequence is CASSFEGTGNNSPLHF. In DNA form, the CDR3 reads TGCGCCAGCAGCTTCGAAGGGACAGGAAATAATTCACCCCTCCACTTT. Drawing the rest from reference TRBV5-1 and TRBJ1-6, the complete variable domain is KAGVTQTPRYLIKTRGQQVTLSCSPISGHRSVSWYQQTPGQGLQFLFEYFSETQRNKGNFPGRFSGRQFSNSRSEMNVSTLELGDSALYLCASSFEGTGNNSPLHFGNGTRLTVT.

This chain joins TRBV6-1 and TRBJ1-2; D is undetermined. CDR1 MNHNS and CDR2 SASEGT come from the germline V gene. Trimming pared 3 bases from V and 5 bases from J, leaving 7 bases between. The CDR3 contains 12 residues. The chain's CDR3 is CASSDRIYGYTF. Here the CDR3 DNA reads TGTGCCAGCAGTGACAGGATTTATGGCTACACCTTC.

The chain employs TRBV11-3 and TRBJ2-2; D call uncertain. The germline V gene encodes CDR1 SGHNT and CDR2 YENEEA. V gave up 3 bases and J gave up 4 bases, with 6 bases separating them. The CDR3 contains 13 residues. The CDR3, as DNA: TGTGCCAGCAGCTTTAGGATCACCGGGGAGCTGTTTTTT. Translated: CASSFRITGELFF.

The chain employs TRBV19 and TRBJ2-2, with D perhaps matching TRBD2 (6 bases). The CDR3 totals 12 residues. The germline gives CDR1 LNHDA, CDR2 SQIVND (reference sequence). The CDR3 coding sequence is TGTGGGGCGGGGCTGAGGACCGGGGAGCTGTTTTTT. Translating it yields CGAGLRTGELFF.

V gene TRBV18 combines with J gene TRBJ2-1; the D gene could be TRBD1 or TRBD2 (6 bases each). With 2 bases removed from V and 1 base from J, the gap between germline ends came to 15 bases. This CDR3 contains 17 residues. Germline CDR1 reads KGHSH; CDR2 reads LQKENI. CDR3 amino acids: CASSPVWAGTSYNEQFF. The CDR3 DNA follows: TGTGCCAGCTCACCAGTTTGGGCGGGGACATCCTACAATGAGCAGTTCTTC.

The J gene is TRBJ1-5, the V gene TRBV28; no clear D gene. Trimming cost V 7 bases and J 7 bases, with 14 bases left between them. CDR1 and CDR2 from the germline V gene are MDHEN and SYDVKM. The CDR3 loop spans 13 amino acids. CDR3: CASNLGGGQPQHF. DNA of the CDR3: TGTGCCAGCAACTTGGGAGGAGGCCAGCCCCAGCATTTT.

The genes are TRBV11-2 and TRBJ1-1; TRBD1 might be the D (5 bases). CDR1 SGHAT and CDR2 FQNNGV come from the germline V gene. The CDR3 has 13 residues. Trimming pared 4 bases from V and 3 bases from J, leaving 9 bases between. The DNA for the CDR3 is TGTGCCAGCAGCTCCGACAGCGACACTGAAGCTTTCTTT. It encodes CASSSDSDTEAFF.

This clone was observed a single time. The rearrangement uses TRBV5-6 and TRBJ1-2, with unresolved D. The CDR3 loop spans 11 amino acids. Germline V lookup: CDR1 SGHDT, CDR2 YYEEEE. V gave up 2 bases and J gave up 5 bases, with 4 bases separating them. CDR3 in DNA: TGTGCCAGCAGCTTTGGGTATGGCTACACCTTC. Translation gives CASSFGYGYTF.

V gene TRBV30 combines with J gene TRBJ1-3; perhaps TRBD1 as D (5 bases). This CDR3 is built from 13 residues. CDR1 GTSNPN and CDR2 SVGIG come from the germline V gene (reference sequence). The V and J ends lost 8 bases and 5 bases respectively, with 16 bases between them. CDR3 nucleotide sequence: TGTGCCCGGTCTGATGGGGCTCGAAACACCATATATTTT. It yields the protein CARSDGARNTIYF.

This chain links TRBV7-2 with TRBJ1-5, with TRBD1 as a possible D gene (5 bases). The V gene lost 4 bases and the J gene lost 1 base, with 14 bases spanning the gap. Germline values: CDR1 SGHTA, CDR2 FQGNSA. The CDR3 is made up of 16 amino acids. CDR3 nucleotides: TGTGCCAGCAGCTCGTCAACCGGGGGGAGCAATCAGCCCCAGCATTTT. The encoded protein is CASSSSTGGSNQPQHF. Looking up the rest from reference TRBV7-2 and TRBJ1-5 gives the full variable domain: GAGVSQSPSNKVTEKGKDVELRCDPISGHTALYWYRQSLGQGLEFLIYFQGNSAPDKSGLPSDRFSAERTGGSVSTLTIQRTQQEDSAVYLCASSSSTGGSNQPQHFGDGTRLSIL.

This clone was observed once. This rearrangement joins TRBV25-1 to TRBJ2-1, with 13 bases that match TRBD2. Germline-derived CDR1 and CDR2 are MGHDK and SYGVNS. This CDR3 contains 16 residues. Trimming at V came to 4 bases and at J to 9 bases, leaving 9 bases not matched to a gene. DNA for the CDR3: TGTGCCAGCAGTGGCCGTACTAGCGGGGGGGCCGGTGAGCAGTTCTTC. It yields the protein CASSGRTSGGAGEQFF.